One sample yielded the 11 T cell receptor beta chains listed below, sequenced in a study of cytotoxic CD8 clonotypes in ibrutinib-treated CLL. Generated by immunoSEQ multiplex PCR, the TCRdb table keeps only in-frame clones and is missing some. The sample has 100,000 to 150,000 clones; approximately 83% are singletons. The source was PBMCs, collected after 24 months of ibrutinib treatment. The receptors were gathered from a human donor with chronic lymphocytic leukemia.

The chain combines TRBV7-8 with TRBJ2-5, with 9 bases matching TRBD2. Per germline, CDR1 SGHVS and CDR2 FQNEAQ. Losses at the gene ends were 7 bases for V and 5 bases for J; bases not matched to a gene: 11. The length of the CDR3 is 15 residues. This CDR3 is CASTLRREGRETQYF. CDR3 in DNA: TGTGCCAGCACCTTGAGGCGGGAGGGCCGCGAGACCCAGTACTTC.

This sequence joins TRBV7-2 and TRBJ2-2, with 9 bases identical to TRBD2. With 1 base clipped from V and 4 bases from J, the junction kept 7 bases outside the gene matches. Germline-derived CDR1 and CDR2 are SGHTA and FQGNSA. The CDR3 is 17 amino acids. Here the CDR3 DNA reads TGTGCCAGCAGCTTAGATATTAGCGGGAGTTTCACCGGGGAGCTGTTTTTT. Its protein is CASSLDISGSFTGELFF.

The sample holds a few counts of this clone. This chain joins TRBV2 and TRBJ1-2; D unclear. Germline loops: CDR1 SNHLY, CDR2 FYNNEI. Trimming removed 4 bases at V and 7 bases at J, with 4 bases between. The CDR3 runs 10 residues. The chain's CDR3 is CASSVVGYTF. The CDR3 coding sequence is TGTGCCAGCAGTGTTGTTGGCTACACCTTC.

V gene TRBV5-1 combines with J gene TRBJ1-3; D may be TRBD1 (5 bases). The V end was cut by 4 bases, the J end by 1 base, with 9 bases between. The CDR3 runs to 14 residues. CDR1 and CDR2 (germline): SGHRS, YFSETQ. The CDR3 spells CASSMGGSGNTIYF. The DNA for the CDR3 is TGCGCCAGCAGCATGGGGGGATCTGGAAACACCATATATTTT.

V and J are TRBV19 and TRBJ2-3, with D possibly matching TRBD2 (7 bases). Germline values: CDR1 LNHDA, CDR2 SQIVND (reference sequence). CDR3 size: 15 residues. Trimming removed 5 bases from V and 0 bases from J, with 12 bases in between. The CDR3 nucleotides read TGTGCCAGTAGTTCTGGGGGGGCGAGCACAGATACGCAGTATTTT. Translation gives CASSSGGASTDTQYF.

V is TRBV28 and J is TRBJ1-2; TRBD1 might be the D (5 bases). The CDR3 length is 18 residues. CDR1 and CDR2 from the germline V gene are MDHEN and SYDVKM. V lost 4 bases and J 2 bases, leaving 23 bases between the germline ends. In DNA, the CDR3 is TGTGCCAGCAGTTCGGGACCGAGAGGACCGACACTGAACTATGGCTACACCTTC. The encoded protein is CASSSGPRGPTLNYGYTF.

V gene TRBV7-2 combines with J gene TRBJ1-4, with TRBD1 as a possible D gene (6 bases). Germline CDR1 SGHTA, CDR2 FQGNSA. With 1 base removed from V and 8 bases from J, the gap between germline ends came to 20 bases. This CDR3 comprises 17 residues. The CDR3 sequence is CASSLGVGGQGGEKLFF. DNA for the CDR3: TGTGCCAGCAGCTTAGGGGTAGGGGGGCAGGGTGGCGAAAAACTGTTTTTT.

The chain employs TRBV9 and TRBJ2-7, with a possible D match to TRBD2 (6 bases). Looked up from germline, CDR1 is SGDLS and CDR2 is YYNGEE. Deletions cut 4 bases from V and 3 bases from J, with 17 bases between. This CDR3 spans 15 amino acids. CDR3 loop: CASSPGGQGLYEQYF. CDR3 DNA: TGTGCCAGCAGCCCAGGAGGGCAGGGCCTCTACGAGCAGTACTTC.

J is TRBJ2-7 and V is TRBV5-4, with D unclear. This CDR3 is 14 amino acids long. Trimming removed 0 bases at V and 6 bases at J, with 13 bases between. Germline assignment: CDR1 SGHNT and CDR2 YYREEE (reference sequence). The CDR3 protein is CASSLGTMSFEQYF. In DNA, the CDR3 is TGTGCCAGCAGCTTGGGGACCATGAGTTTCGAGCAGTACTTC.

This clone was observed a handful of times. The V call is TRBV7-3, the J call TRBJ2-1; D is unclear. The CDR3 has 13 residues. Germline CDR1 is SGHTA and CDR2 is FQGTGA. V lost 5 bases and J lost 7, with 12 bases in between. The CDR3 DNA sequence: TGTGCCAGCAGCATCGACATGGGAAATGAGCAGTTCTTC. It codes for CASSIDMGNEQFF.

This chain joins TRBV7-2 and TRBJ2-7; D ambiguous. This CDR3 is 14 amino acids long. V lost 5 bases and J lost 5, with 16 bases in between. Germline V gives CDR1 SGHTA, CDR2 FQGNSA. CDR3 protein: CASSRDERLNEQYF. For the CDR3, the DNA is TGTGCCAGCAGCCGTGACGAGAGGTTAAACGAGCAGTACTTC.